This passage covers 10 T cell receptor beta chains from one sample sequenced in a study of blood T cell repertoires in COVID-19. The assay was immunoSEQ multiplex PCR, and TCRdb's table has in-frame clones only and misses some. The sample records 150,000 or so clones, around four fifths being singletons. The specimen sequenced was PBMCs or T cells enriched from blood (not recorded which). The receptors here all came from a woman in her fifties or sixties in a cohort exposed to, infected with or recovered from COVID-19 (not recorded which).

The rearrangement links TRBV3-1 (or the pseudogene TRBV3-2) to TRBJ2-5; 12 bases align to TRBD2. From germline, CDR1 is LGHDT and CDR2 YNNKEL (reference sequence). Losses at the gene ends were 0 bases for V and 1 base for J; bases not matched to a gene: 9. The CDR3 is 19 residues long. CDR3 loop: CASSQDTFSTSGSQETQYF. The CDR3 nucleotides are TGTGCCAGCAGCCAAGATACCTTTTCGACTAGCGGGAGCCAAGAGACCCAGTACTTC.

The sample holds a few counts of this clone. This chain joins TRBV19 and TRBJ1-2; D is unresolved. Trimming stripped 7 bases from V and 0 bases from J, with 12 bases between. This CDR3 contains 14 residues. Germline V gene sequence: CDR1 LNHDA, CDR2 SQIVND (reference sequence). The CDR3 region is CASTKREANYGYTF. CDR3 sequence (DNA): TGTGCCAGTACAAAGCGAGAGGCTAACTATGGCTACACCTTC.

The chain uses TRBV11-3 and TRBJ2-5, with 8 bases aligning to TRBD2. The CDR3 loop spans 16 amino acids. Per the germline V gene, CDR1 is SGHNT and CDR2 is YENEEA. Unmatched junction bases numbered 11, after V lost 3 bases and J lost 5 bases. CDR3 coding DNA: TGTGCCAGCAGCTTGGGGAGCGGGGGCCCCCAGGAGACCCAGTACTTC. Translating it yields CASSLGSGGPQETQYF.

In this sample, this clone turned up a few times. This chain connects TRBV4-2 to TRBJ2-1, with TRBD2 matching 8 bases. The CDR3 is made up of 15 amino acids. V dropped 0 bases and J dropped 5; count of bases not matched to a gene: 3. Germline V gene data show CDR1 as LGHNA and CDR2 as YNFKEQ. As DNA, the CDR3 is TGTGCCAGCAGCCAAGAGAGCGGGAGCCACAATGAGCAGTTCTTC. This codes for CASSQESGSHNEQFF.

The rearrangement uses TRBV30 and TRBJ1-5; 11 bases are a match to TRBD1. This CDR3 has 16 amino acids. The germline gives CDR1 GTSNPN, CDR2 SVGIG (reference sequence). The V segment lost 0 bases and the J segment 1 base; nucleotides outside the gene matches: 2. CDR3 amino acids: CAWSVGDRGSNQPQHF. In nucleotides, the CDR3 is TGTGCCTGGAGTGTAGGGGACAGGGGGAGCAATCAGCCCCAGCATTTT.

The V and J genes are TRBV6-2 or TRBV6-3 and TRBJ2-3; D remains unclear. Looked up from germline, CDR1 is MNHEY and CDR2 is SVGEGT. The CDR3 totals 15 residues. V was clipped by 3 bases and J by 3 bases, with 13 bases between them. CDR3 sequence: CASSYTTRKTDTQYF. The DNA for the CDR3 is TGTGCCAGCAGTTATACTACCCGAAAAACAGATACGCAGTATTTT.

The chain has TRBV5-4 and TRBJ1-4; no reliable D call. The CDR3 extends over 14 amino acids. V shed 2 bases and J shed 7 bases, with 12 bases lying between them. Germline V gives CDR1 SGHNT, CDR2 YYREEE (reference sequence). CDR3 DNA sequence: TGTGCCAGCAGCTTAGGGAGTCCAAGTGAAAAACTGTTTTTT. It encodes CASSLGSPSEKLFF.

The genes are TRBV4-1 and TRBJ2-6, with D perhaps matching TRBD2 (7 bases). Per the germline V gene, CDR1 is MGHRA and CDR2 is YSYEKL. The CDR3 has 18 amino acids. Trimming pared 0 bases from V and 7 bases from J, leaving 19 bases between. CDR3 sequence reads: CASSQDPQGGGYANVLTF. As DNA, the CDR3 is TGCGCCAGCAGCCAAGATCCCCAGGGAGGGGGGTATGCCAACGTCCTGACTTTC.

This CDR3 reads CASTALTAAPDTQYF. The CDR3 DNA sequence: TGTGCCAGCACCGCCTTAACAGCGGCACCAGATACGCAGTATTTT. This chain connects TRBV5-5 to TRBJ2-3, with D possibly TRBD2 on 5 matching bases. Trimming took 6 bases from V and 4 from J, leaving 18 bases between them. Germline V gives CDR1 SGHKS, CDR2 YYEKEE (reference sequence). The CDR3 sequence is 15 residues long.

The J gene is TRBJ1-1, the V gene TRBV7-2; no clear D. The CDR3 consists of 15 residues. Germline lookup yields CDR1 SGHTA and CDR2 FQGNSA. V shed 0 bases and J shed 0 bases, with 8 bases lying between them. This CDR3 is CASSLARSMNTEAFF. CDR3 nucleotides: TGTGCCAGCAGCTTAGCGCGGAGCATGAACACTGAAGCTTTCTTT.